These 18 T cell receptor beta chains originate from one sample sequenced in a study of CD8+ T cells in alopecia areata. The treatment: oral pan-JAK inhibitor, 5-10 mg twice daily. Following RNA extraction, reverse transcription yielded cDNA that acted as the sequencing template. The assay was immunoSEQ multiplex PCR, and TCRdb's table has in-frame clones only and misses some. The table records approximately 160,000 clones, 60% to 75% of them present only once. Sequencing used CD4+ T cells sorted from blood, obtained at week 24, from a patient treated with tofacitinib. The receptor set was obtained from a human donor with alopecia areata.

This chain joins TRBV7-2 and TRBJ1-1; 7 bases agree with TRBD1. Germline CDR1 reads SGHTA; CDR2 reads FQGNSA. The V gene end was trimmed by 5 bases and the J gene end by 6 bases; junction bases not matched to a gene: 15. The CDR3 is made up of 16 amino acids. CDR3 region: CASSPQGGWAVSEAFF. DNA for the CDR3: TGTGCCAGCAGCCCTCAGGGGGGCTGGGCTGTTTCTGAAGCTTTCTTT.

This clone occurred a few times. The chain recombines TRBV5-1 with TRBJ1-5, with D uncertain. The V end lost 1 base, the J end lost 9 bases, and 14 bases lay between the germline ends. The germline V gene has CDR1 SGHRS and CDR2 YFSETQ. This CDR3 has 14 residues. CDR3 nucleotides: TGCGCCAGCAGCTTGTCTGGGTCCTCTGGGCCCCAGCATTTT. It specifies CASSLSGSSGPQHF.

The rearrangement uses TRBV30 and TRBJ2-7; D possibly corresponds to TRBD1 (6 bases). Germline assignment: CDR1 GTSNPN and CDR2 SVGIG (reference sequence). This CDR3 is 13 amino acids long. V lost 3 bases, J lost 7 bases, and 16 bases lay in between. In nucleotides, the CDR3 is TGTGCCTGGAGCAGGGGACAAGCCTCTGAGCAGTACTTC. This codes for CAWSRGQASEQYF.

Here the CDR3 reads CASSIAETQYF. The CDR3 DNA reads TGTGCCAGCTCTATTGCGGAGACCCAGTACTTC. This sequence joins TRBV11-2 and TRBJ2-5; D unresolved. Trimming shortened V by 8 bases and J by 5 bases, and 9 bases separated the two germline ends. The germline V gene encodes CDR1 SGHAT and CDR2 FQNNGV. The CDR3 contains 11 residues.

The CDR3 sequence: CASSMGSENSPLHF. CDR3 nucleotide sequence: TGTGCCAGCTCAATGGGATCAGAGAATTCACCCCTCCACTTT. The chain has TRBV18 and TRBJ1-6; no definite D call. Trimming left V 5 bases short and J 7 bases short, with 12 bases between. The CDR3 is 14 amino acids. Looked up from germline, CDR1 is KGHSH and CDR2 is LQKENI.

The rearrangement links TRBV5-1 to TRBJ2-5, with 8 bases that match TRBD2. The germline V gene has CDR1 SGHRS and CDR2 YFSETQ. Trimming removed 0 bases from V and 1 base from J; junction bases left unmatched: 14. The CDR3 is 19 amino acids. CDR3 loop: CASSLEVAGSLQPQETQYF. The CDR3 region has the DNA TGCGCCAGCAGCTTGGAGGTAGCGGGGAGCCTCCAACCCCAAGAGACCCAGTACTTC.

With respect to this clone: Other nucleotide sequences in the sample specify the same CDR3. The rearrangement joins TRBV29-1 to TRBJ2-5; a possible D gene is TRBD1 (5 bases). The CDR3 runs 12 residues. Germline V CDR1 and CDR2: SQVTM, ANQGSEA. The V and J ends lost 7 bases and 0 bases respectively, with 9 bases between them. The CDR3 DNA reads as TGCAGCGCCGACAGAGACCAAGAGACCCAGTACTTC. Amino acids: CSADRDQETQYF.

The rearrangement joins TRBV5-6 to TRBJ1-4; possible D gene TRBD1, 6 bases. CDR1 and CDR2 (germline): SGHDT, YYEEEE. Trimming stripped 6 bases from V and 7 bases from J, with 16 bases between. The CDR3 is made up of 14 amino acids. The CDR3 nucleotides are TGTGCCAGCACCGGGACAACGGAGGGTGAAAAACTGTTTTTT. This encodes CASTGTTEGEKLFF. Looking up the rest from reference TRBV5-6 and TRBJ1-4 gives the full variable domain: DAGVTQSPTHLIKTRGQQVTLRCSPKSGHDTVSWYQQALGQGPQFIFQYYEEEERQRGNFPDRFSGHQFPNYSSELNVNALLLGDSALYLCASTGTTEGEKLFFGSGTQLSVL.

This clone was seen once. The chain links TRBV2 to TRBJ1-5; D is ambiguous. This CDR3 is 13 amino acids long. Trimming cost V 10 bases and J 7 bases, with 17 bases left between them. Germline V gives CDR1 SNHLY, CDR2 FYNNEI. The CDR3 loop is CATGSDDMQPQHF. CDR3 bases: TGTGCCACCGGGTCGGATGACATGCAGCCCCAGCATTTT.

V is TRBV14 and J is TRBJ2-3; no definite D call. Germline assignment: CDR1 SGHDN and CDR2 FVKESK. V was trimmed by 0 bases and J by 8 bases, leaving 12 bases between them. The CDR3 runs to 14 residues. CDR3 bases: TGTGCCAGCAGCCAAGAGATGACGGTTGGTACGCAGTATTTT. This encodes CASSQEMTVGTQYF.

The rearrangement uses TRBV4-1 and TRBJ1-1; D unclear. CDR1 MGHRA and CDR2 YSYEKL come from the germline V gene. Trimming cost V 0 bases and J 1 base, with 3 bases left between them. This CDR3 spans 13 amino acids. DNA for the CDR3: TGCGCCAGCAGCCAAGACGAGAACACTGAAGCTTTCTTT. It encodes CASSQDENTEAFF.

This sequence joins TRBV11-2 and TRBJ1-4; D is unresolved. The CDR3 runs to 16 residues. V lost 6 bases, J lost 2 bases, and 16 bases lay in between. Germline V gene data show CDR1 as SGHAT and CDR2 as FQNNGV. The CDR3 region is CASSSRQEGTNEKLFF. In nucleotides, the CDR3 is TGTGCCAGCAGTTCCCGCCAGGAGGGCACTAATGAAAAACTGTTTTTT.

This chain joins TRBV13 and TRBJ1-3; possibly TRBD1 for D (6 bases). With 3 bases removed from V and 4 bases from J, the gap between germline ends came to 13 bases. The CDR3 length is 15 residues. Germline CDR1 is PRHDT and CDR2 is FYEKMQ (reference sequence). The CDR3 is CASSLGGAKGNTIYF. The DNA of the CDR3 is TGTGCCAGCAGCTTGGGGGGCGCGAAGGGAAACACCATATATTTT.

This clone was seen only a few times. The rearrangement joins TRBV30 to TRBJ1-5, with 9 bases lining up with TRBD1. V lost 5 bases and J lost 5; bases outside the gene matches: 4. The CDR3 is made up of 13 amino acids. Germline V gene data show CDR1 as GTSNPN and CDR2 as SVGIG (reference sequence). The CDR3 DNA reads as TGTGCCTGGTCTAGACAGGGGGATCAGCCCCAGCATTTT. It is translated as CAWSRQGDQPQHF.

This sequence joins TRBV29-1 and TRBJ2-2; D is possibly TRBD1 or TRBD2 (6 bases each). The V end lost 6 bases, the J end lost 5 bases, and 16 bases lay between the germline ends. Germline V gives CDR1 SQVTM, CDR2 ANQGSEA. This CDR3 is built from 14 residues. Written as DNA, the CDR3 is TGCAGCGTCCCATCGGGGGCCGGGACCGGGGAGCTGTTTTTT. Protein sequence: CSVPSGAGTGELFF.

This clone has more than one count but fewer than ten. This sequence joins TRBV7-9 and TRBJ2-3, with D unclear. The CDR3 is made up of 11 amino acids. Deletions cut 5 bases from V and 1 base from J, with 1 base between. From germline, CDR1 is SEHNR and CDR2 FQNEAQ (reference sequence). The CDR3 here is CASSRTDTQYF. Here the CDR3 DNA reads TGTGCCAGCAGCCGCACAGATACGCAGTATTTT.

The chain joins TRBV25-1 to TRBJ2-5; D remains unclear. Germline V gene sequence: CDR1 MGHDK, CDR2 SYGVNS. V was pared by 5 bases and J by 5 bases, with 18 bases between. The CDR3 is made up of 15 amino acids. The CDR3 DNA sequence: TGTGCCAGCAGTCTCGGTCGACACCCCGGGGAGACCCAGTACTTC. It codes for CASSLGRHPGETQYF. The variable domain in full, completed from reference TRBV25-1 and TRBJ2-5, reads EADIYQTPRYLVIGTGKKITLECSQTMGHDKMYWYQQDPGMELHLIHYSYGVNSTEKGDLSSESTVSRIRTEHFPLTLESARPSHTSQYLCASSLGRHPGETQYFGPGTRLLVL.

This clone was detected only a few times. The chain couples TRBV29-1 to TRBJ2-5; TRBD1 might be the D (5 bases). Between the trimmed V and J ends, which lost 2 bases and 5 bases, there was a span of 12 bases. The CDR3 has 13 residues. Per the germline V gene, CDR1 is SQVTM and CDR2 is ANQGSEA. The CDR3 protein is CSVERGRDETQYF. Written as DNA, the CDR3 is TGCAGCGTTGAAAGGGGCAGGGATGAGACCCAGTACTTC.